Below, one TCR beta chain is given with its context. Per the study methods: Researchers report that nucleated cell counts were estimated from reference gene primer amplification. Assay used: immunoSEQ multiplex PCR; TCRdb lists only in-frame clones, some missing. V and J calls plus clone size are reproduced from that table; the DNA served to infer D and trimming. The table has tens of thousands of clones, around 78% seen once. The record originates from a study of blood T cell repertoires in COVID-19. Looking at the study overall: The United States, Italy and Spain were the sources of the acute and convalescent COVID-19 samples. PBMCs, B-cell-depleted T cells, or T cells provided the cDNA or gDNA that made up the material.

The TCR was taken from a human donor with active or convalescent COVID-19. The donor label of this sample is uncertain. The sequencing input was peripheral blood.

CDR3 protein: CASTSYSGGKGYEQYF. The CDR3 coding sequence is TGTGCCAGCACCTCCTACTCGGGAGGGAAAGGCTACGAGCAGTACTTC. The rearrangement uses TRBV28 and TRBJ2-7; 8 bases agree with TRBD2. With 7 bases clipped from V and 3 bases from J, the junction kept 14 bases outside the gene matches. The germline gives CDR1 MDHEN, CDR2 SYDVKM. The CDR3 length is 16 residues.